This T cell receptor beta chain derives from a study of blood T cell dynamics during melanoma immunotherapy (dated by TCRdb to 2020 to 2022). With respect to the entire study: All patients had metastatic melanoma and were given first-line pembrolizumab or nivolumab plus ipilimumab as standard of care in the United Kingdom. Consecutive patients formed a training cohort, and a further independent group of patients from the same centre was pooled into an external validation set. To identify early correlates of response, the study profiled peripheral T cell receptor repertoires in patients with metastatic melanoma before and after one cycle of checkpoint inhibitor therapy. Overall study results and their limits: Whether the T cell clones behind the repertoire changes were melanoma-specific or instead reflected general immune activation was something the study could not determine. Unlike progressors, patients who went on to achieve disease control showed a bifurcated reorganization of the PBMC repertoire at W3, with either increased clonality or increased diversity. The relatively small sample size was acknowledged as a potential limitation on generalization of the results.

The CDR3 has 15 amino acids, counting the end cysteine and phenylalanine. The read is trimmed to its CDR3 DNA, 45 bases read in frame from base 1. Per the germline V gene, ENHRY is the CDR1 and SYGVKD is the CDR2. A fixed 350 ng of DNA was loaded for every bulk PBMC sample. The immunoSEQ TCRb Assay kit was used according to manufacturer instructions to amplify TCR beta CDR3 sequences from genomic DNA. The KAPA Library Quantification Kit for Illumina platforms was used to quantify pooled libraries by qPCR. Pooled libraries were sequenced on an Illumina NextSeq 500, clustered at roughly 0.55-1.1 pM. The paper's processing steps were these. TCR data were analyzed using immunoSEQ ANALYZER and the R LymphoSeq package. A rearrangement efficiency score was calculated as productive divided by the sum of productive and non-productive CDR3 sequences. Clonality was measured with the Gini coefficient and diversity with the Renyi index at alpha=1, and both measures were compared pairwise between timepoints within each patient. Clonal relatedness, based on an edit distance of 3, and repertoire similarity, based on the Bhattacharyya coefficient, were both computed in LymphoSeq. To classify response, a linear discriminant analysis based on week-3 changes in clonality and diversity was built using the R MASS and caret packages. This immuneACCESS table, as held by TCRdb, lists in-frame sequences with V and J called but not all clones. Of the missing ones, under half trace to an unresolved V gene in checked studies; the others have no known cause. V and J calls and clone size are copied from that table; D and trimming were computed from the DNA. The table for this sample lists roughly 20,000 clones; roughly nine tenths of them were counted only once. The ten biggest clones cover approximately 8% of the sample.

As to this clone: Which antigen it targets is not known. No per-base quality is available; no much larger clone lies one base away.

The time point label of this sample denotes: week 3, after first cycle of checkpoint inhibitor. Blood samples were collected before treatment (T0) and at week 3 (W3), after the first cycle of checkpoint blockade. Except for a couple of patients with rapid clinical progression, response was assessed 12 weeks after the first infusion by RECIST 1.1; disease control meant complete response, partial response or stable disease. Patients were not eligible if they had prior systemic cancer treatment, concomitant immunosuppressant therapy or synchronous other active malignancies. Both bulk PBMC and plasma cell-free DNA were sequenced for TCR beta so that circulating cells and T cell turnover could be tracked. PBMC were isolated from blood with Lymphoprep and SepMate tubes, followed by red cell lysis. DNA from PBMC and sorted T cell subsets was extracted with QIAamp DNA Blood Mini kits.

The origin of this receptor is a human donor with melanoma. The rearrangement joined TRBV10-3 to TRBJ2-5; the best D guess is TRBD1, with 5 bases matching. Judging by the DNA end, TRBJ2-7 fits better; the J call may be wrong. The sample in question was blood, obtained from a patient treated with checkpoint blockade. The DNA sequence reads TGTGCCATCAAGGGTGCCTCAAACAGGCGGTTCGAGCAGTACTTC. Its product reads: CAIKGASNRRFEQYF.